What follows are 21 T cell receptor beta chains derived from one specimen sequenced in a study of T cells in Graves' hyperthyroidism and ophthalmopathy. The CDR3 regions of TCR beta were amplified from RNA transcripts. HTBI primers drove first-round RT-PCR of the TCR CDR3. MiXCR, applied by TCRdb to the multiplex PCR reads, yields one record per CDR3 protein. The repertoire consists of roughly 100,000 distinct CDR3 sequences, with over 45% occurring once and the leading ten covering under 30%. The specimen was blood. All receptors derive from a man between 40 and 49 years old with Graves' hyperthyroidism.

Many counts were recorded for this clonotype. V usage is TRBV9 and J usage is TRBJ2-2; no firm D call. The CDR3 extends over 14 amino acids. V was pared by 4 bases and J by 7 bases, with 14 bases between. The germline V gene has CDR1 SGDLS and CDR2 YYNGEE. CDR3 in DNA: TGTGCCAGCAGCTTCCAAATGTCGGGCGGGGAGCTGTTTTTT. Translating gives CASSFQMSGGELFF.

This clonotype was seen a few times. V gene TRBV7-2 combines with J gene TRBJ1-6; D ambiguous. The germline gives CDR1 SGHTA, CDR2 FQGNSA. V was cut by 5 bases and J by 5 bases, with 13 bases left in between. This CDR3 spans 15 amino acids. DNA for the CDR3: TGTGCCAGCAGCCTACCGACTAGCGATAATTCACCCCTCCACTTT. The encoded protein is CASSLPTSDNSPLHF.

The rearrangement uses TRBV7-2 and TRBJ2-3, with 13 nucleotides matching TRBD2. CDR1 is SGHTA and CDR2 is FQGNSA in the germline V gene. V lost 0 bases and J lost 11; bases outside the gene matches: 8. CDR3 length equals 16 residues. The CDR3 protein is CASSLAGTSGDNEQYF. The CDR3 nucleotides read TGTGCCAGCAGCTTAGCGGGGACTAGCGGGGACAATGAGCAGTATTTT. The full variable domain, rest sourced from reference TRBV7-2 and TRBJ2-3, is GAGVSQSPSNKVTEKGKDVELRCDPISGHTALYWYRQSLGQGLEFLIYFQGNSAPDKSGLPSDRFSAERTGGSVSTLTIQRTQQEDSAVYLCASSLAGTSGDNEQYFGPGTRLTVL.

For this clonotype: A clone one base away is much larger, so this may be a read error. This sequence joins TRBV15 and TRBJ2-5; 15 nucleotides align to TRBD2. CDR1 LNHNV and CDR2 YYDKDF come from the germline V gene (reference sequence). CDR3 size: 18 residues. The CDR3: CATSRDWGTSGGRGTLYF. The CDR3 DNA reads TGTGCCACCAGCAGAGATTGGGGGACTAGCGGGGGGCGGGGGACCCTGTACTTC.

Comments on this clonotype: A read error may account for a junction end that differs from germline. The CDR3 loop reads CASSARAGQGKYNEQFF. The CDR3 DNA reads as TGTGCCAGCAGTGCACGAGCCGGACAGGGGAAATACAATGAGCAGTTCTTC. The V gene is TRBV24-1, the J gene TRBJ2-1; TRBD1 matches at 9 bases. The CDR3 runs to 17 residues. CDR1 KGHDR and CDR2 SFDVKD come from the germline V gene.

As to this clonotype: It may be a read error: a sequence one base away is much more abundant. The chain is built from TRBV4-1 and TRBJ1-2, with D possibly matching TRBD1 (5 bases). The length of the CDR3 is 12 residues. Deletions cut 1 base from V and 7 bases from J, with 7 bases between. Germline CDR1 MGHRA, CDR2 YSYEKL. This CDR3 is CASSQVGVGYTF. DNA for the CDR3: TGCGCCAGCAGCCAAGTGGGGGTTGGCTACACCTTC.

As to this clonotype: Because the CDR3's place on the DNA is in doubt, the DNA is left out and the CDR3 is given as listed by TCRdb. The chain combines TRBV9 with TRBJ2-1; the D call in the table, TRBD2, was not verified against the DNA. The CDR3 spans 19 amino acids, including both terminal residues. From germline, CDR1 is SGDLS and CDR2 YYNGEE. CDR3 amino acids: CASSFYICSARGTGGSQFF.

This clonotype was recorded at least ten times. The chain is built from TRBV24-1 and TRBJ2-5; D not resolved. Germline CDR1 and CDR2: KGHDR and SFDVKD. V dropped 3 bases and J dropped 2 bases, with 3 bases sitting between them. CDR3 length: 12 amino acids. The CDR3 bases are TGTGCCACCAGTGATATGCAAGAGACCCAGTACTTC. Amino acid sequence: CATSDMQETQYF.

This clonotype was counted at least ten times. The chain carries TRBV19 and TRBJ2-3, with 7 bases that match TRBD1. The V segment lost 2 bases and the J segment 2 bases; nucleotides outside the gene matches: 4. CDR1 is LNHDA, CDR2 SQIVND, per germline (reference sequence). The CDR3 spans 15 residues. CDR3 loop: CASSIRDSDTDTQYF. The CDR3 bases are TGTGCCAGTAGTATAAGGGACAGTGACACAGATACGCAGTATTTT.

This sequence joins TRBV2 and TRBJ2-7; 10 bases line up with TRBD1. V gave up 6 bases and J gave up 4 bases; unmatched junction bases: 3. The CDR3 loop spans 13 amino acids. The germline CDR1 and CDR2 sequences are SNHLY and FYNNEI. The CDR3 bases are TGTGCCAGCAGCGACAGGGGGCCTTACGAGCAGTACTTC. Translation: CASSDRGPYEQYF.

This clonotype was seen at least ten times. This chain connects TRBV7-2 to TRBJ1-4; no clear D. The CDR3 has 13 residues. The germline V gene has CDR1 SGHTA and CDR2 FQGNSA. V lost 4 bases and J lost 8, with 11 bases in between. The DNA of the CDR3 is TGTGCCAGCAGCTCCAGGTTACTGGAAAAACTGTTTTTT. It codes for CASSSRLLEKLFF.

For this clonotype: The final CDR3 position lacks the conserved phenylalanine or tryptophan, pointing to a likely read error. The chain carries TRBV7-3 and TRBJ2-1, with TRBD1 identical over 8 bases. CDR1 and CDR2 from the germline V gene are SGHTA and FQGTGA. Unmatched junction bases numbered 8, after V lost 6 bases and J lost 4 bases. This CDR3 has 15 residues. In nucleotides, the CDR3 is TGTGCCAGCAGGCTGACAGGGGAAGTTTACAATGAGCAGTTCTCC. It yields the protein CASRLTGEVYNEQFS.

In its sample, this clonotype was seen a few times. This may come from a read error, since a much larger clone is one base off. The conserved final phenylalanine or tryptophan is absent from the CDR3, which likely points to a read error. The chain employs TRBV18 and TRBJ1-1; D remains ambiguous. V gave up 1 base and J gave up 4 bases, with 4 bases separating them. CDR1 is KGHSH, CDR2 LQKENI, per germline. The CDR3 contains 12 residues. The CDR3 loop is CASSPLSTEAFL. The CDR3 region has the DNA TGTGCCAGCTCACCACTCAGCACTGAAGCTTTCTTG.

This sequence joins TRBV27 and TRBJ1-2; D gene unclear. This CDR3 comprises 13 residues. Trimming stripped 4 bases from V and 2 bases from J, with 8 bases between. From germline, CDR1 is MNHEY and CDR2 SMNVEV (reference sequence). The CDR3 sequence: CASSSTRNYGYTF. In DNA, the CDR3 is TGTGCCAGCAGTTCGACAAGAAACTATGGCTACACCTTC.

There are many counts of this clonotype. The CDR3: CASGQGGYGYTF. CDR3 bases: TGTGCTAGTGGTCAGGGGGGCTATGGCTACACCTTC. The chain carries TRBV12-5 and TRBJ1-2, with 7 bases that match TRBD1. V dropped 5 bases and J dropped 4; count of bases not matched to a gene: 1. The CDR3 extends over 12 amino acids. Germline CDR1 is LGHNT and CDR2 is FRNRAP.

This clonotype was seen repeatedly, ten times or more. The CDR3 here is CASSSGTSGNNEQFF. The CDR3, as DNA: TGTGCCAGCAGCTCCGGGACTAGCGGAAACAATGAGCAGTTCTTC. The chain uses TRBV28 and TRBJ2-1, with TRBD2 identical over 11 bases. The CDR3 sequence is 15 residues long. Per germline, CDR1 MDHEN and CDR2 SYDVKM. The V gene end was trimmed by 6 bases and the J gene end by 5 bases; junction bases not matched to a gene: 6.

This clonotype was found once. The V call is TRBV29-1, the J call TRBJ2-1, with TRBD1 identical over 9 bases. This CDR3 is built from 12 residues. Germline values: CDR1 SQVTM, CDR2 ANQGSEA. V trimming: 8 bases; J trimming: 8 bases; junction bases outside the gene matches: 7. The CDR3 loop is CSQRDRAHEQFF. The CDR3 bases are TGCAGCCAACGGGACAGGGCCCATGAGCAGTTCTTC.

This clonotype was counted at least ten times. DNA for the CDR3: TGTGCCAGCAGCTCAGCCGGGGAGGGTCAGGCTGAAGCTTTCTTT. Translated: CASSSAGEGQAEAFF. The chain couples TRBV7-2 to TRBJ1-1; D not certain. The CDR3 is 15 residues long. CDR1 and CDR2 from the germline V gene are SGHTA and FQGNSA. The V gene lost 4 bases and the J gene lost 6 bases, with 18 bases spanning the gap.

The V and J genes are TRBV2 and TRBJ1-1, with a weak D call TRBD1 (5 bases). V gave up 9 bases and J gave up 10 bases, with 21 bases separating them. This CDR3 region has 13 residues. Germline V gives CDR1 SNHLY, CDR2 FYNNEI. The CDR3 spells CASIQDVGTGAFF. CDR3 coding DNA: TGTGCCAGTATACAGGATGTTGGCACGGGAGCTTTCTTT.

This clonotype appeared many times. This rearrangement joins TRBV5-4 to TRBJ2-3; D is possibly TRBD2 (6 bases). Per germline, CDR1 SGHNT and CDR2 YYREEE (reference sequence). CDR3 length: 16 amino acids. V was shortened by 1 base and J by 3 bases, with 15 bases between the two germline ends. The CDR3 DNA is TGTGCCAGCAGCTTGAAGGAGGGTCTCCCTACAGATACGCAGTATTTT. As protein: CASSLKEGLPTDTQYF. Combining the CDR3 with reference TRBV5-4 and TRBJ2-3 gives the whole variable domain ETGVTQSPTHLIKTRGQQVTLRCSSQSGHNTVSWYQQALGQGPQFIFQYYREEENGRGNFPPRFSGLQFPNYSSELNVNALELDDSALYLCASSLKEGLPTDTQYFGPGTRLTVL.

This clonotype was found many times. The junction departs from germline at one end; a sequencing error may be responsible. The J gene is TRBJ2-2, the V gene TRBV7-7, with D possibly matching TRBD2 (6 bases). Germline assignment: CDR1 SSHAT and CDR2 FNYEAQ (reference sequence). The CDR3 loop spans 16 amino acids. This chain's CDR3 is CASSLGGPANTGELFF. CDR3 in DNA: TGTGCTAGCAGCTTGGGAGGCCCAGCGAACACCGGGGAGCTGTTTTTT.